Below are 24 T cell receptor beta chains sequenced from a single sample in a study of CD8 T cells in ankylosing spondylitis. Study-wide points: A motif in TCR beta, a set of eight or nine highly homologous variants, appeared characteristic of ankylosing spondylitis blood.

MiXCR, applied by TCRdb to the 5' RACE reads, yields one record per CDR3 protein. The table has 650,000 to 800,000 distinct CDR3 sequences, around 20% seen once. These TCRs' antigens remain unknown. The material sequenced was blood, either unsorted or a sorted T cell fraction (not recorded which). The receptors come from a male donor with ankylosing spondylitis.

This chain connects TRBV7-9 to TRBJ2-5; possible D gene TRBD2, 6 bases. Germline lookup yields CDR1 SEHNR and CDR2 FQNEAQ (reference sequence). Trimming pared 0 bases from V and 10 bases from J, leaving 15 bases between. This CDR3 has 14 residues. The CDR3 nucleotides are TGTGCCAGCAGCTTAGCTGGCGGGGTGGGGATCCAGTACTTC. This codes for CASSLAGGVGIQYF.

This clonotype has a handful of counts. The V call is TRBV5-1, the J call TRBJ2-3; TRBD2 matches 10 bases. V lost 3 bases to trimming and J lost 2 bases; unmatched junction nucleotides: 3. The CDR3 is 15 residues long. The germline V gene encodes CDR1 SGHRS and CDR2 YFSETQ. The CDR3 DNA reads TGCGCCAGCAGCTGGAGCGGGGGGGCCACAGATACGCAGTATTTT. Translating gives CASSWSGGATDTQYF.

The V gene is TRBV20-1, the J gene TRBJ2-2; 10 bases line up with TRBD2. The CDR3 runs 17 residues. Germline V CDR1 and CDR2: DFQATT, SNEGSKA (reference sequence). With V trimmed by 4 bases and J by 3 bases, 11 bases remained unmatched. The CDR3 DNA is TGCAGTGCTACCCCAGCGGGAGGGCCCGTGGACACCGGGGAGCTGTTTTTT. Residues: CSATPAGGPVDTGELFF.

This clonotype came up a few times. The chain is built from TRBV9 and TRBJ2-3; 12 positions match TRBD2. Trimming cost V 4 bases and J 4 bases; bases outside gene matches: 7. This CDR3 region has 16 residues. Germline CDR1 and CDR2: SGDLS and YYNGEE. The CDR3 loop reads CASSFLAGGISDTQYF. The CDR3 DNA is TGTGCCAGCAGCTTTCTAGCGGGAGGGATTTCAGATACGCAGTATTTT.

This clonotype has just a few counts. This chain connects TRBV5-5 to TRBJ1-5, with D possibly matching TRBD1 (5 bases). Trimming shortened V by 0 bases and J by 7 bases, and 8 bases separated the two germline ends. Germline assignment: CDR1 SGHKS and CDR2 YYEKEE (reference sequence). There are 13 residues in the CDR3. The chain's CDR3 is CASSLAGQQPQHF. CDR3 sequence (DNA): TGTGCCAGCAGCTTGGCAGGGCAGCAGCCCCAGCATTTT.

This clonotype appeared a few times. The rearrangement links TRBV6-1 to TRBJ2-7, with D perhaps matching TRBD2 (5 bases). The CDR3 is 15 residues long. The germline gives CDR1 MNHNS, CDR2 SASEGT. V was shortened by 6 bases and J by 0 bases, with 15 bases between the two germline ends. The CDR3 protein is CASRDTPRDSYEQYF. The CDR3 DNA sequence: TGTGCCAGCAGAGACACGCCTCGGGACTCCTACGAGCAGTACTTC.

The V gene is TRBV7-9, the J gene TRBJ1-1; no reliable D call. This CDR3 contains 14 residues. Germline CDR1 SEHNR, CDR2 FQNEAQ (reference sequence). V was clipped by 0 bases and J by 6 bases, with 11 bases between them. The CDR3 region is CASSLAGFLSEAFF. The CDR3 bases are TGTGCCAGCAGCTTAGCGGGGTTTTTGTCTGAAGCTTTCTTT.

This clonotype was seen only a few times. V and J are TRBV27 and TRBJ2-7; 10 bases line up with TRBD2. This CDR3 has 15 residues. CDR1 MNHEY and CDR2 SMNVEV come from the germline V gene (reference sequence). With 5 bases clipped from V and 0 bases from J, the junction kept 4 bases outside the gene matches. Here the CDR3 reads CASSPLAGSSYEQYF. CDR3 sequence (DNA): TGTGCCAGCAGTCCACTAGCGGGAAGCTCCTACGAGCAGTACTTC.

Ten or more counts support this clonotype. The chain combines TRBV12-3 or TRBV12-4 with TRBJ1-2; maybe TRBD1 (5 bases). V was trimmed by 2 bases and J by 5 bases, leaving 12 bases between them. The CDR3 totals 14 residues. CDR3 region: CASSLQGSIYGYTF. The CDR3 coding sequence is TGTGCCAGCAGTTTACAGGGTTCTATATATGGCTACACCTTC.

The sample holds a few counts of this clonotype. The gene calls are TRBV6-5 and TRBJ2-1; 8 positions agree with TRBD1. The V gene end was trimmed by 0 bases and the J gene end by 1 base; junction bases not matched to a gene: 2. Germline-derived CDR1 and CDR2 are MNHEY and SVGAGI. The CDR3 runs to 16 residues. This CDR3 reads CASSYSDRASYNEQFF. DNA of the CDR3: TGTGCCAGCAGTTACTCGGACAGGGCTTCCTACAATGAGCAGTTCTTC.

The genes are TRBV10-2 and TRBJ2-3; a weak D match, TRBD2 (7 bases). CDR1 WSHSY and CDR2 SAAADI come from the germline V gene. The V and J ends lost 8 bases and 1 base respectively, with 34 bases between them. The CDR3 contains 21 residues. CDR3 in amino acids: CASSAPEGGLPANLRTDTQYF. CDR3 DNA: TGCGCCAGCTCTGCACCAGAGGGGGGGCTCCCCGCGAACCTCCGCACAGATACGCAGTATTTT.

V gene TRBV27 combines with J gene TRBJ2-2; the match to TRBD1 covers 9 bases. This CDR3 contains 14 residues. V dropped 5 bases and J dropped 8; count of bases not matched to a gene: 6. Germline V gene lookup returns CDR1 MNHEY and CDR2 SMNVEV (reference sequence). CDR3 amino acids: CASSKDRGVGELFF. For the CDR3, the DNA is TGTGCCAGCAGTAAGGACAGGGGTGTAGGGGAGCTGTTTTTT.

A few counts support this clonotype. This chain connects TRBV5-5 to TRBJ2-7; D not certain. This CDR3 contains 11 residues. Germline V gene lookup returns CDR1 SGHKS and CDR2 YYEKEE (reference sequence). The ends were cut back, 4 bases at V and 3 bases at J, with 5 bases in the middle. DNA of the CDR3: TGTGCCAGCAGCCGGTACTACGAGCAGTACTTC. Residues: CASSRYYEQYF.

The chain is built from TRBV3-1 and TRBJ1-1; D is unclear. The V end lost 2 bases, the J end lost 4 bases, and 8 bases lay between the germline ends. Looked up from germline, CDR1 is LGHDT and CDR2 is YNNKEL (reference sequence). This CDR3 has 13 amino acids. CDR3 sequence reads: CASSQYGPTEAFF. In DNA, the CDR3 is TGTGCCAGCAGCCAATATGGGCCCACTGAAGCTTTCTTT. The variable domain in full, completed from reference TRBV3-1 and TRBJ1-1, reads DTAVSQTPKYLVTQMGNDKSIKCEQNLGHDTMYWYKQDSKKFLKIMFSYNNKELIINETVPNRFSPKSPDKAHLNLHINSLELGDSAVYFCASSQYGPTEAFFGQGTRLTVV.

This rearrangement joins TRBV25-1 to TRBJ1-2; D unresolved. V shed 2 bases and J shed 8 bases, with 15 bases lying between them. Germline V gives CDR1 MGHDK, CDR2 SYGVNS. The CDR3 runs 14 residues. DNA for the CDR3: TGTGCCAGCAGTGAACCGACCCGGGTGGGGGGCTACACCTTC. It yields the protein CASSEPTRVGGYTF.

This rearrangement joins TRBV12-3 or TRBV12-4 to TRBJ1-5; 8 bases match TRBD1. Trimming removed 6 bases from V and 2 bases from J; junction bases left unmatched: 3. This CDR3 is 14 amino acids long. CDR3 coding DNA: TGTGCCAGCAGACTGACAGGGGGCAATCAGCCCCAGCATTTT. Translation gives CASRLTGGNQPQHF.

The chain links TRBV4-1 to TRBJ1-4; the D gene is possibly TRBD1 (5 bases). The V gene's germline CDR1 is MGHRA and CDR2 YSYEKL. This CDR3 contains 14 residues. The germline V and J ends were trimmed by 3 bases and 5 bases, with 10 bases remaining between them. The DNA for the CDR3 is TGCGCCAGCAGCCAGGGACGGGGCAATGAAAAACTGTTTTTT. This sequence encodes CASSQGRGNEKLFF.

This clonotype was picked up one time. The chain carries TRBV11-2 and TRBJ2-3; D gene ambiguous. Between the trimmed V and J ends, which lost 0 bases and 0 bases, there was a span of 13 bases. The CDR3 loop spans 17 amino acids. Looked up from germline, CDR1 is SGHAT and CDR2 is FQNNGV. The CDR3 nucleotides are TGTGCCAGCAGCTTAGATCTAAAGGGAACTAGCACAGATACGCAGTATTTT. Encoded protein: CASSLDLKGTSTDTQYF.

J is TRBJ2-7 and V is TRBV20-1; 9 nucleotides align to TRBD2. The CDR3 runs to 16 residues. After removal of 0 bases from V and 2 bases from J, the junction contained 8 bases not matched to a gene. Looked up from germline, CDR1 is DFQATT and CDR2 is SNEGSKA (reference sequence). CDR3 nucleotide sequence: TGCAGTGCTAGAGATGGCCTAGCGGGGAACCCCTACGAGCAGTACTTC. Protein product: CSARDGLAGNPYEQYF.

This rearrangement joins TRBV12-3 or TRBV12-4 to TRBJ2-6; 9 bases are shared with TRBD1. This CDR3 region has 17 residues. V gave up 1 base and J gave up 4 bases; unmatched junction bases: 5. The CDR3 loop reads CASSLGDRDFGANVLTF. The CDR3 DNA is TGTGCCAGCAGTTTAGGGGACAGGGATTTCGGGGCCAACGTCCTGACTTTC.

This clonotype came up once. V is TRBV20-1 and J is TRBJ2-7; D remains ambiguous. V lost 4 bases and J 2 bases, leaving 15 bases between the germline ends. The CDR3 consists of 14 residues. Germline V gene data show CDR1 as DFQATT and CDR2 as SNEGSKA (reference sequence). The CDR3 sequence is CSANGGPNAYEQYF. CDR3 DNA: TGCAGTGCTAATGGCGGACCAAACGCCTACGAGCAGTACTTC.

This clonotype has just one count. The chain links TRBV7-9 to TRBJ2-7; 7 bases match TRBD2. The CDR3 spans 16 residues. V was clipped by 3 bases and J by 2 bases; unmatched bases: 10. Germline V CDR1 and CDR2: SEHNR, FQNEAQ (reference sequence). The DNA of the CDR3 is TGTGCCAGCAGCTTCAAAGAACCGGGGGGAGCCTACGAGCAGTACTTC. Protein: CASSFKEPGGAYEQYF.

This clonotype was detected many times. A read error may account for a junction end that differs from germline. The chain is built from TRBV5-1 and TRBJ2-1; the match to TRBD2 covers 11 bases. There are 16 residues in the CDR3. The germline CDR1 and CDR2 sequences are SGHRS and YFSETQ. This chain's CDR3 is CASSLDLAGGYNEQFF. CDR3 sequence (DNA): TGTGCCAGCAGCTTAGATTTAGCGGGGGGGTACAATGAGCAGTTCTTC.

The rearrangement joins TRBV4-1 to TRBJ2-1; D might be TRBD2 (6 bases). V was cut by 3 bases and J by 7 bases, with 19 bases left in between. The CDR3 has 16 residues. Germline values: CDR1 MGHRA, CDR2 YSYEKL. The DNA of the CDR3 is TGCGCCAGCAGCCACCTTTCTAGCGACCCTTTTAATGAGCAGTTCTTC. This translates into CASSHLSSDPFNEQFF.